This paragraph reports one T cell receptor beta chain. The target of this receptor is not known. Base quality data are lacking; no much larger clone is found one base away. To estimate absolute template abundance from read counts, synthetic TCR analog templates were spiked into each PCR. TCRbeta CDR3 regions were amplified from genomic DNA with bias-controlled V and J gene primers using the immunoSEQ assay. Sequencing of rearranged TCRbeta segments was done at approximately 20X coverage. The paper's processing steps were these. Sequencing errors were corrected by clustering and CDR3s were annotated against IMGT to assign V, D and J genes. Only productive TCRbeta rearrangements were used in downstream analyses, excluding out-of-frame or stop-codon sequences. To compute clonality, Shannon entropy was normalized by the log of the number of unique productive sequences and then subtracted from one. Fisher's exact test with Benjamini-Hochberg correction, at a threshold of adjusted p below 0.01, was used to find clones that differed between time points or between blood and tumor. TCRdb holds this immuneACCESS table with in-frame rearrangements only. Some clones are missing; in checked studies, unresolved V genes explain under half, and the rest has no known cause. The V and J calls and clone size were taken over from that table, and D and trimming were inferred from the DNA. This sample gives 30,000 to 40,000 clones in total; around 88% of them show up just once. Of the sample, about 15% is held by the ten largest clones.

The cohort included some 30 patients with locally advanced or metastatic urothelial carcinoma who were treated at Memorial Sloan Kettering on a trial protocol. Peripheral blood mononuclear cells were collected pretreatment and during treatment, with between 1 and 8 total time points obtained per patient. The Qiagen DNeasy Blood extraction kit was used to purify genomic DNA from total PBMCs and tumor samples. Collected pretreatment and during treatment, PBMCs were isolated and stored as previously described. This sample is drawn from a study of PD-L1 blockade in urothelial cancer (dated by TCRdb to the late 2010s). Regarding the research as a whole: Therapy was started in the mid-2010s for all patients, and atezolizumab 1,200 mg was administered intravenously every 3 weeks. About 85% of the roughly 30 patients were males with bladder-origin urothelial cancer, and about 60% of the 29 reported a prior smoking history. Patients had an ECOG performance status of 0 or 1 and had received between 0 and 3 prior chemotherapy regimens. Blood samples were analyzed at two time points: 3 weeks after treatment start (second dose) and 6 weeks after treatment start. Blood samples gave a median of about 130,000 T cells and 80,000 or so unique TCRs, with a median clonality of roughly 0.081. Somatic, immune and clinical correlates of response to PD-L1 blockade with atezolizumab in urothelial cancer were the focus of an exploratory multi-omic analysis. Pretreatment tumor samples and matched peripheral blood, collected serially before and after atezolizumab treatment, underwent TCR sequencing. Durable clinical benefit was defined as progression-free survival longer than 6 months, and TCR features were also tested against progression-free and overall survival. In the same patients, whole exome sequencing and RNA sequencing of pretreatment tumors were performed in addition to TCR sequencing. Durable clinical benefit was achieved by nine patients and was not achieved by 20 patients. Under 30 patients had pretreatment blood TCR-seq, roughly 24 had at least one posttreatment blood collection, and roughly 24 had tumor TCR-seq.

Reading from cysteine to phenylalanine, the CDR3 counts 16 amino acids. Only the CDR3 DNA is retained, 48 bases long and in frame from the first base. CDR1 and CDR2 are read off the germline V gene as WSHSY and SAAADI. V is trimmed back by 6 bases and J by 2 bases, and the junction contains 7 bases that no gene match accounts for. The paper's findings and limits, for the study overall: Improved progression-free and overall survival was found to be associated with pretreatment peripheral blood TCR clonality below the median. Greater expansion of tumor-associated TCR clones in peripheral blood 3 weeks after the start of treatment was observed in patients with durable benefit (n ≈ 20, p = 0.022). Because the sample size was small (n ≈ 29) and many exploratory analyses were performed, the results are intended to be hypothesis-generating.

The sequence links TRBV10-2 to TRBJ2-3; TRBD2 fits 11 bases in the junction. This receptor was identified in a man aged 55 to 70 with urothelial cancer. The sequencing here drew on PBMCs, taken around atezolizumab (anti-PD-L1) treatment. The bases are TGCGCCAGCAGCGGGATAGCGGGGGGGATCACAGATACGCAGTATTTT. It codes for CASSGIAGGITDTQYF.